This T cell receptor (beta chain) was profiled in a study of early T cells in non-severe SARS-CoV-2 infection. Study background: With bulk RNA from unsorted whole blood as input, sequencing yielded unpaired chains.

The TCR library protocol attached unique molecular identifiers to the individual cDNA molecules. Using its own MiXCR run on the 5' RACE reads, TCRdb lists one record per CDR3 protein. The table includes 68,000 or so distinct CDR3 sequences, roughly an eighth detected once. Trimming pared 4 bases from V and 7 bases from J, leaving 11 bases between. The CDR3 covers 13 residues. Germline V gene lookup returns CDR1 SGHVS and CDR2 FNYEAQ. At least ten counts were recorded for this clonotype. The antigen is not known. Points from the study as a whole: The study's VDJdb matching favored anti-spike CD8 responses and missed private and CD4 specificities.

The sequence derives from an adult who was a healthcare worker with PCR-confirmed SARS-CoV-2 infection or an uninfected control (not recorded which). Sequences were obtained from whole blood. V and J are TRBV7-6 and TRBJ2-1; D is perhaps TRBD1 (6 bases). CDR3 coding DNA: TGTGCCAGCAGCTCCGGACAGATGAATGAGCAGTTCTTC. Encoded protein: CASSSGQMNEQFF.